Following are 24 T cell receptor beta chains from one sample sequenced in a study of spatial heterogeneity in lung cancer. The time point was: sample taken at primary tumor resection. Whole RNA came from tumor, nontumor lung or frozen PBMC and was sequenced without being sorted. TCRdb used MiXCR to reprocess the 5' RACE reads, holding one entry per CDR3 protein. The sample has under 15,000 distinct CDR3 sequences, about 5% seen once. Sequencing used lung tumor tissue, obtained at surgery. These receptors were obtained from a human donor with early-stage non-small cell lung cancer.

Ten or more counts support this clonotype. This beta chain is a stray sequence in a library constructed for alpha chains; its clone size is not meaningful. The rearrangement links TRBV6-6 to TRBJ2-1, with a tentative D call TRBD2 (5 bases). CDR3 length equals 15 residues. V lost 2 bases, J lost 6 bases, and 14 bases lay in between. Germline CDR1 reads MNHNY; CDR2 reads SVGAGI (reference sequence). In nucleotides, the CDR3 is TGTGCCAGCAGTTACGGGAGCGGCCAGGCCAATGAGCAGTTCTTC. Protein product: CASSYGSGQANEQFF.

This clonotype occurred many times. This beta chain came through as a stray read in a library set up for alpha chains, and its size says little. The rearrangement links TRBV11-3 to TRBJ2-1; D perhaps matches TRBD2 (6 bases). Germline V lookup: CDR1 SGHNT, CDR2 YENEEA. The CDR3 is made up of 14 amino acids. The V end lost 8 bases, the J end lost 10 bases, and 21 bases lay between the germline ends. The CDR3 DNA sequence: TGTGCCAGCGGTACGGCGGGATCTTTAAGGGAGCAGTTCTTC. It encodes CASGTAGSLREQFF.

This clonotype occurred many times. Since it is a stray read in a library aimed at alpha chains, this beta chain has a size that is not meaningful. The rearrangement joins TRBV7-2 to TRBJ1-6; unclear D gene. V shed 5 bases and J shed 0 bases, with 8 bases lying between them. The CDR3 covers 15 residues. Germline V gene data show CDR1 as SGHTA and CDR2 as FQGNSA. The CDR3 DNA sequence: TGTGCCAGCAGCGAACCGAGCTCCTATAATTCACCCCTCCACTTT. Protein product: CASSEPSSYNSPLHF.

Ten or more counts support this clonotype. The library was designed around alpha chains, so this beta chain is a stray read whose abundance carries little weight. The V and J genes are TRBV11-2 and TRBJ1-2; tentatively, D is TRBD1 (6 bases). This CDR3 region has 12 residues. V was cut by 6 bases and J by 7 bases, with 12 bases left in between. CDR1 SGHAT and CDR2 FQNNGV come from the germline V gene. CDR3 in DNA: TGTGCCAGCAGTCAAACAGGGCGTGGCTACACCTTC. Protein: CASSQTGRGYTF.

The sample holds a few counts of this clonotype. This beta chain is a stray read from a library made for alpha chains; its abundance is not meaningful. The gene calls are TRBV20-1 and TRBJ1-5; D is perhaps TRBD1 (5 bases). Germline CDR1 and CDR2: DFQATT and SNEGSKA (reference sequence). The V end lost 7 bases, the J end lost 5 bases, and 18 bases lay between the germline ends. This CDR3 contains 14 residues. The CDR3, as DNA: TGCAGTGTTAAAACGGGGCAGGGAGATCAGCCCCAGCATTTT. Translated, it gives CSVKTGQGDQPQHF.

This clonotype was observed at least ten times. Since the library was made to target alpha chains, this beta chain is a stray read and its abundance is not meaningful. The chain couples TRBV11-2 to TRBJ2-1; the match to TRBD2 covers 9 bases. After removal of 3 bases from V and 7 bases from J, the junction contained 10 bases not matched to a gene. The CDR3 length is 16 residues. The germline V gene encodes CDR1 SGHAT and CDR2 FQNNGV. The CDR3 bases are TGTGCCAGCAGCTTCTGGTTGGCGGGGGGGCGGAATGAGCAGTTCTTC. Translation: CASSFWLAGGRNEQFF.

This clonotype was seen ten or more times. As an off-target read in a library built for alpha chains, this beta chain has a frequency of little significance. The chain links TRBV7-2 to TRBJ2-5; weak D call: TRBD1 (6 bases). CDR1 SGHTA and CDR2 FQGNSA come from the germline V gene. This CDR3 comprises 15 residues. The V end was cut by 6 bases, the J end by 2 bases, with 16 bases between. This CDR3 is CASSQNMGAQETQYF. CDR3 bases: TGTGCCAGCAGTCAAAACATGGGGGCGCAAGAGACCCAGTACTTC. The whole variable domain, filled in from reference TRBV7-2 and TRBJ2-5, reads GAGVSQSPSNKVTEKGKDVELRCDPISGHTALYWYRQSLGQGLEFLIYFQGNSAPDKSGLPSDRFSAERTGGSVSTLTIQRTQQEDSAVYLCASSQNMGAQETQYFGPGTRLLVL.

This clonotype was seen at least ten times. A library prepared for alpha chains yielded this beta chain as an off-target read; its size is of little meaning. The chain recombines TRBV20-1 with TRBJ1-1, with D hard to call. Germline CDR1 is DFQATT and CDR2 is SNEGSKA (reference sequence). The V end was cut by 3 bases, the J end by 7 bases, with 21 bases between. This CDR3 has 15 residues. The CDR3 sequence is CSARIPDRRTDEAFF. The CDR3 DNA is TGCAGTGCTAGGATTCCTGATCGAAGAACAGATGAAGCTTTCTTT.

Many counts were recorded for this clonotype. This beta chain represents an off-target read in a library built for alpha chains; its size is of limited meaning. The V gene is TRBV12-3 or TRBV12-4, the J gene TRBJ2-7; 9 bases map to TRBD1. The length of the CDR3 is 14 residues. After removal of 3 bases from V and 2 bases from J, the junction contained 2 bases not matched to a gene. The CDR3: CASSLGTGTYEQYF. The CDR3 DNA sequence: TGTGCCAGCAGTTTGGGGACAGGGACCTACGAGCAGTACTTC.

In its sample, this clonotype was seen many times. Within a library made for alpha chains, this beta chain is off target, and its count is uninformative. The chain couples TRBV18 to TRBJ2-7; 8 nucleotides align to TRBD1. V lost 3 bases to trimming and J lost 6 bases; unmatched junction nucleotides: 4. The CDR3 consists of 13 residues. Germline CDR1 is KGHSH and CDR2 is LQKENI. CDR3 sequence: CASSPTGDGEQYV. DNA of the CDR3: TGTGCCAGCTCACCGACAGGGGACGGCGAGCAGTACGTC.

This clonotype was observed many times. This beta chain slipped into a library made for alpha chains as a stray read, so its size is not meaningful. The V call is TRBV7-2, the J call TRBJ1-2, with 8 positions matching TRBD1. Germline lookup yields CDR1 SGHTA and CDR2 FQGNSA. The CDR3 has 13 residues. The V segment lost 4 bases and the J segment 11 bases; nucleotides outside the gene matches: 9. CDR3 DNA: TGTGCCAGCAGCTCAGGACAGGGCCTTGATTACACCTTC. Translating it yields CASSSGQGLDYTF.

In this sample, this clonotype turned up many times. Because this beta chain is a stray read in a library intended to capture alpha chains, its abundance should not be given much weight. The gene calls are TRBV9 and TRBJ2-4; no definite D call. Germline V gene sequence: CDR1 SGDLS, CDR2 YYNGEE. CDR3 length equals 15 residues. Trimming cost V 0 bases and J 7 bases, with 14 bases left between them. The chain's CDR3 is CASSVGLERSNIQYF. CDR3 in DNA: TGTGCCAGCAGCGTAGGATTAGAGCGTTCGAACATTCAGTACTTC.

This clonotype was observed at least ten times. As an off-target read in a library built for alpha chains, this beta chain has a frequency of little significance. J is TRBJ1-1 and V is TRBV20-1, with 8 positions matching TRBD1. Germline V gene lookup returns CDR1 DFQATT and CDR2 SNEGSKA (reference sequence). The CDR3 is 15 amino acids. Unmatched junction bases numbered 6, after V lost 0 bases and J lost 3 bases. CDR3 coding DNA: TGCAGTGCTAGAGATGGCACCAGGGGGCACACTGAAGCTTTCTTT. It is translated as CSARDGTRGHTEAFF.

This clonotype was seen repeatedly, ten times or more. This beta chain turned up in a library designed for alpha chains; as an off-target read, its abundance says little. The chain carries TRBV7-9 and TRBJ1-2; D gene unclear. CDR3 length: 15 residues. V lost 3 bases to trimming and J lost 4 bases, with 15 bases between them. Germline V gene data show CDR1 as SEHNR and CDR2 as FQNEAQ (reference sequence). CDR3 coding DNA: TGTGCCAGCAGCTTTTCTAGTAACAAGGGCTATGGCTACACCTTC. This sequence encodes CASSFSSNKGYGYTF. The variable domain in full, completed from reference TRBV7-9 and TRBJ1-2, reads DTGVSQNPRHKITKRGQNVTFRCDPISEHNRLYWYRQTLGQGPEFLTYFQNEAQLEKSRLLSDRFSAERPKGSFSTLEIQRTEQGDSAMYLCASSFSSNKGYGYTFGSGTRLTVV.

This clonotype was detected ten times or more. Since it is a stray read in a library aimed at alpha chains, this beta chain has a size that is not meaningful. The chain recombines TRBV5-1 with TRBJ2-1; D not resolved. Trimming took off 2 bases at V and 0 bases at J, with 9 bases between the two ends. CDR3 length equals 15 residues. Germline V gives CDR1 SGHRS, CDR2 YFSETQ. The CDR3 DNA sequence: TGCGCCAGCAGCTTTGGCGTCAGCTCCTACAATGAGCAGTTCTTC. It translates to CASSFGVSSYNEQFF.

Concerning this clonotype: In a library made to pick up alpha chains, this beta chain is a stray read with a size that means little. The chain recombines TRBV27 with TRBJ1-6; D remains ambiguous. The CDR3 consists of 14 residues. The V end was cut by 5 bases, the J end by 10 bases, with 15 bases between. From germline, CDR1 is MNHEY and CDR2 SMNVEV (reference sequence). The CDR3: CASSPRGGESPLHF. CDR3 in DNA: TGTGCCAGCAGTCCCCGCGGAGGAGAATCACCCCTCCACTTT.

Judged by abundance, this clonotype is medium-sized. A library made for alpha chains picked up this beta chain off target, so its size means little. This chain links TRBV5-1 with TRBJ2-7, with 9 nucleotides matching TRBD1. The CDR3 totals 16 residues. Looked up from germline, CDR1 is SGHRS and CDR2 is YFSETQ. Unmatched junction bases numbered 9, after V lost 0 bases and J lost 5 bases. The CDR3: CASSLATGTGYDEQYF. CDR3 coding DNA: TGCGCCAGCAGCTTGGCGACGGGGACAGGGTACGACGAGCAGTACTTC.

This clonotype ranks as medium-sized. This beta chain lies outside the target of a library built for alpha chains; its clone size means little. The chain joins TRBV6-2 or TRBV6-3 to TRBJ2-6, with D perhaps matching TRBD1 (5 bases). Germline values: CDR1 MNHEY, CDR2 SVGEGT. The CDR3 consists of 17 residues. Trimming took off 7 bases at V and 0 bases at J, with 16 bases between the two ends. This CDR3 reads CASNPWGAISGANVLTF. Written as DNA, the CDR3 is TGTGCCAGCAACCCCTGGGGCGCAATCTCTGGGGCCAACGTCCTGACTTTC.

This clonotype came up many times. This beta chain slipped into a library made for alpha chains as a stray read, so its size is not meaningful. The chain links TRBV6-5 to TRBJ2-3; 8 bases agree with TRBD2. The V gene's germline CDR1 is MNHEY and CDR2 SVGAGI. V shed 7 bases and J 5 bases; nucleotides not matched to a gene: 14. The CDR3 totals 16 residues. DNA of the CDR3: TGTGCCAGCAAAACCGGGGCCGGAGCGGGAGAAGATACGCAGTATTTT. Its translation: CASKTGAGAGEDTQYF.

This clonotype appeared many times. Because this beta chain is a stray read in a library intended to capture alpha chains, its abundance should not be given much weight. The chain is built from TRBV20-1 and TRBJ2-3; 11 bases fit TRBD2. V was clipped by 5 bases and J by 5 bases; unmatched bases: 9. CDR1 is DFQATT, CDR2 SNEGSKA, per germline (reference sequence). This CDR3 is 15 amino acids long. CDR3 protein: CSAPSDSGGGDTQYF. The CDR3 nucleotides read TGCAGTGCTCCTTCGGATAGCGGGGGGGGAGATACGCAGTATTTT.

This clonotype was counted at least ten times. A library made for alpha chains picked up this beta chain off target, so its size means little. The chain employs TRBV12-3 or TRBV12-4 and TRBJ2-1; 8 bases are shared with TRBD2. The CDR3 runs to 11 residues. The V segment lost 6 bases and the J segment 9 bases; nucleotides outside the gene matches: 1. CDR3 DNA: TGTGCCAGCAGGCGGGAGGCTGAGCAGTTCTTC. It encodes CASRREAEQFF.

Worth noting for this clonotype: This beta chain lies outside the target of a library built for alpha chains; its clone size means little. The V call is TRBV6-2 or TRBV6-3, the J call TRBJ2-7, with 9 bases matching TRBD1. The CDR3 is made up of 14 amino acids. With V trimmed by 4 bases and J by 3 bases, 4 bases remained unmatched. Germline CDR1 is MNHEY and CDR2 is SVGEGT. The CDR3 DNA is TGTGCCAGCAGTTCACAGGGGGCAATCTACGAGCAGTACGTC. Its translation is CASSSQGAIYEQYV.

This clonotype was counted at least ten times. This beta chain is off target for a library built for alpha chains, so its abundance means little. This chain links TRBV15 with TRBJ2-7; TRBD1 matches at 9 bases. The CDR3 is made up of 15 amino acids. The germline CDR1 and CDR2 sequences are LNHNV and YYDKDF (reference sequence). V gave up 0 bases and J gave up 6 bases; unmatched junction bases: 6. DNA for the CDR3: TGTGCCACCAGCAGAGATCGGGGACAGGGAGGCGAGCAGTACTTC. As protein: CATSRDRGQGGEQYF.

This clonotype is judged large. The library was built for alpha chains, so this beta chain is an off-target read and its size means little. The rearrangement uses TRBV4-1 and TRBJ2-2, with D possibly matching TRBD1 (6 bases). This CDR3 is built from 17 residues. The germline gives CDR1 MGHRA, CDR2 YSYEKL. V lost 0 bases to trimming and J lost 0 bases, with 11 bases between them. CDR3 region: CASSQDWTAANTGELFF. CDR3 bases: TGCGCCAGCAGCCAAGATTGGACAGCTGCGAACACCGGGGAGCTGTTTTTT.